The 4 T cell receptor beta chains listed next were all sequenced from one sample in a study of T cells in Graves' hyperthyroidism and ophthalmopathy. Using RNA transcripts as the source, TCR beta CDR3 regions were amplified. The primer set for the first-round RT-PCR of the TCR CDR3 was HTBI. TCRdb fed the multiplex PCR reads into MiXCR, producing one record per CDR3 protein. Of about 180,000 distinct CDR3 sequences listed, about 17% are singletons. Sequenced material: blood. The receptor set was obtained from a woman aged 45-60 years with Graves' hyperthyroidism.

This clonotype was seen at least ten times. V and J are TRBV27 and TRBJ2-1; 12 bases agree with TRBD2. This CDR3 has 14 amino acids. Germline trimming cut 6 bases from V and 9 bases from J; bases unmatched to any gene: 6. From germline, CDR1 is MNHEY and CDR2 SMNVEV (reference sequence). CDR3 DNA: TGTGCCAGCAGACTAGCGGGGGGTGGCCTTGAGCAGTTCTTC. Protein: CASRLAGGGLEQFF.

The V call is TRBV6-1, the J call TRBJ2-1; 8 bases agree with TRBD1. The V gene's germline CDR1 is MNHNS and CDR2 SASEGT. CDR3 length equals 12 residues. J lost 13 bases, V lost 5 bases, and 7 bases had no gene match. CDR3 DNA sequence: TGTGCCAGCAGTTCGAATACAGGGGGACAGTTCTTC. Amino acid sequence: CASSSNTGGQFF.

V gene TRBV4-1 combines with J gene TRBJ1-6, with 9 positions matching TRBD1. Germline loops: CDR1 MGHRA, CDR2 YSYEKL. The CDR3 runs 15 residues. V lost 1 base, J lost 10 bases, and 5 bases stayed unmatched. The CDR3 here is CASSQVQGAGSPLHF. The CDR3, as DNA: TGCGCCAGCAGCCAAGTACAGGGGGCTGGGTCACCCCTCCACTTT.

This clonotype was recorded a few times. The genes are TRBV6-1 and TRBJ1-1, with D possibly TRBD1 on 6 matching bases. Germline V gives CDR1 MNHNS, CDR2 SASEGT. The CDR3 is 14 amino acids. Trimming left V 7 bases short and J 1 base short, with 13 bases between. CDR3 nucleotides: TGTGCCAGCACAGGGACATGGGGGAACACTGAAGCTTTCTTT. Protein: CASTGTWGNTEAFF.